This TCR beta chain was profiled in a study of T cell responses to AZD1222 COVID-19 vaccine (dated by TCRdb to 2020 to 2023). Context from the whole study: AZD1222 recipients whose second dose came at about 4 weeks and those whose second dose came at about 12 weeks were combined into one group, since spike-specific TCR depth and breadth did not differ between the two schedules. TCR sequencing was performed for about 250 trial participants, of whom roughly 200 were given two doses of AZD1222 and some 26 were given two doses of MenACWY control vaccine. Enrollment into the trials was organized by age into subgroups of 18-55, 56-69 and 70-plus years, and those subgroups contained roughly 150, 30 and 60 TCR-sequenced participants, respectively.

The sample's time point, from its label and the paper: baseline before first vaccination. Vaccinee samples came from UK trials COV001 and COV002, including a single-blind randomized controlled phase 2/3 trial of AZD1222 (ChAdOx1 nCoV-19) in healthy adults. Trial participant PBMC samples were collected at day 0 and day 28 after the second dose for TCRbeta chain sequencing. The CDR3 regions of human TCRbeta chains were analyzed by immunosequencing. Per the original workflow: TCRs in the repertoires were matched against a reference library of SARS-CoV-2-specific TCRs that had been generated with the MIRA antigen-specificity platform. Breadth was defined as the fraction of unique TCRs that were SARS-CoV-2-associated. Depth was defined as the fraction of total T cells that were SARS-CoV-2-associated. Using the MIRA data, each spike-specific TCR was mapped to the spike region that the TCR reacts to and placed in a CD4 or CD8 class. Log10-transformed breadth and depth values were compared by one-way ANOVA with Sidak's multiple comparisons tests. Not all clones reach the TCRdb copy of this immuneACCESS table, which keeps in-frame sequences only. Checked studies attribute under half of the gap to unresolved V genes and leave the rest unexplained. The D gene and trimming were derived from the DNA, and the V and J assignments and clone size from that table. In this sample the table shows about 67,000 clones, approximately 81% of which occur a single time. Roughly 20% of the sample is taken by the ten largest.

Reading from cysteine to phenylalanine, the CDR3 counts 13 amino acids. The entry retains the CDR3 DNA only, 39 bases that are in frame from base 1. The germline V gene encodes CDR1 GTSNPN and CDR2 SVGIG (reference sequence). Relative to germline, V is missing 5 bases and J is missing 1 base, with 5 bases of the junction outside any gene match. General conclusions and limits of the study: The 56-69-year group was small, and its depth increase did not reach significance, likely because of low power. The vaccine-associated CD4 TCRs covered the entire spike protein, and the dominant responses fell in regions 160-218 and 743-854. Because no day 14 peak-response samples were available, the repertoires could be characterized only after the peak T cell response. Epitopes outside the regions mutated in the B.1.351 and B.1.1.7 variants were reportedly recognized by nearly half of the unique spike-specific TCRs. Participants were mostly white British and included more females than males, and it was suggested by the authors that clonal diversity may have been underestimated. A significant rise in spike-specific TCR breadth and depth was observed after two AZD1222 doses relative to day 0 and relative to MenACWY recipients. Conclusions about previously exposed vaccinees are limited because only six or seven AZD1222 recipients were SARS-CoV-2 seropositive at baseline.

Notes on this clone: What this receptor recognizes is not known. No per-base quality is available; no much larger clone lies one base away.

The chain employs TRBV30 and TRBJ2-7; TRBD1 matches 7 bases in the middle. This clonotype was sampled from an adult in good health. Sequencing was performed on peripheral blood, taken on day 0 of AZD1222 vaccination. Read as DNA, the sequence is TGTGCCTGGTCCGGGACAGTATCCTACGAGCAGTACTTC. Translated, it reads CAWSGTVSYEQYF. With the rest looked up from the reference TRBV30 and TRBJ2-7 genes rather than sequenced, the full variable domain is SQTIHQWPATLVQPVGSPLSLECTVEGTSNPNLYWYRQAAGRGLQLLFYSVGIGQISSEVPQNLSASRPQDRQFILSSKKLLLSDSGFYLCAWSGTVSYEQYFGPGTRLTVT.